Below are 30 T cell receptor beta chains sequenced from a single sample in a study. Using its own MiXCR run on the RT-PCR reads, TCRdb lists one record per CDR3 protein. The sample carries around 700,000 distinct CDR3 sequences, about 14% recorded once. Sequenced material: memory CD4+ T cells from blood. These receptors were collected from a female donor in good health, serving as a healthy control.

The table lists this clonotype with a few counts. The rearrangement uses TRBV20-1 and TRBJ1-1, with TRBD1 matching over 7 bases. Germline assignment: CDR1 DFQATT and CDR2 SNEGSKA (reference sequence). The CDR3 runs 18 residues. The V gene end was trimmed by 3 bases and the J gene end by 1 base; junction bases not matched to a gene: 17. The CDR3 region has the DNA TGCAGTGCTAGGCTCGGAATCGCGTGGGGACAGACGAACACTGAAGCTTTCTTT. It translates to CSARLGIAWGQTNTEAFF.

V and J are TRBV3-1 and TRBJ1-1; 8 positions agree with TRBD1. The germline V gene encodes CDR1 LGHDT and CDR2 YNNKEL (reference sequence). Trimming at V came to 4 bases and at J to 1 base, leaving 8 bases not matched to a gene. This CDR3 region has 16 residues. The CDR3 protein is CASSLIPGGENTEAFF. CDR3 DNA: TGTGCCAGCAGCCTCATACCAGGGGGCGAGAACACTGAAGCTTTCTTT. The entire variable domain, with the rest obtained from reference TRBV3-1 and TRBJ1-1, is as follows: DTAVSQTPKYLVTQMGNDKSIKCEQNLGHDTMYWYKQDSKKFLKIMFSYNNKELIINETVPNRFSPKSPDKAHLNLHINSLELGDSAVYFCASSLIPGGENTEAFFGQGTRLTVV.

This clonotype was counted only a few times. This chain links TRBV27 with TRBJ2-3; 10 nucleotides align to TRBD2. Germline CDR1 reads MNHEY; CDR2 reads SMNVEV (reference sequence). V was pared by 7 bases and J by 7 bases, with 20 bases of the junction left unmatched. The CDR3 is made up of 18 amino acids. DNA of the CDR3: TGTGCCAGCACCCCGGCGGGCCGAGCGGGAGGGTCAAGAAATACGCAGTATTTT. This encodes CASTPAGRAGGSRNTQYF.

This clonotype was seen a handful of times. This chain links TRBV12-3 or TRBV12-4 with TRBJ2-2; possibly TRBD2 for D (6 bases). V lost 8 bases, J lost 7 bases, and 20 bases lay in between. CDR3 length equals 15 residues. The CDR3 loop reads CASPNSGVRGGELFF. For the CDR3, the DNA is TGTGCCAGCCCGAATAGCGGCGTTCGGGGCGGGGAGCTGTTTTTT.

In its sample, this clonotype was seen many times. J is TRBJ2-4 and V is TRBV29-1, with TRBD1 matching over 8 bases. Germline CDR1 SQVTM, CDR2 ANQGSEA. The CDR3 is 15 residues long. V shed 0 bases and J 2 bases; nucleotides not matched to a gene: 3. The chain's CDR3 is CSVEEQGGTKNIQYF. Written as DNA, the CDR3 is TGCAGCGTTGAAGAACAGGGGGGAACCAAAAACATTCAGTACTTC.

This clonotype was detected only a few times. The J gene is TRBJ1-4, the V gene TRBV4-1; perhaps TRBD1 as D (5 bases). There are 16 residues in the CDR3. Germline V CDR1 and CDR2: MGHRA, YSYEKL. V lost 0 bases, J lost 2 bases, and 10 bases lay in between. CDR3 in amino acids: CASSQERKGTNEKLFF. DNA for the CDR3: TGCGCCAGCAGCCAAGAAAGGAAGGGGACTAATGAAAAACTGTTTTTT.

Ten or more counts support this clonotype. Written as DNA, the CDR3 is TGTGCCGTTAAGGGACAGGGCAAGGATGAGCAGTTCTTC. Translated: CAVKGQGKDEQFF. V and J are TRBV12-3 or TRBV12-4 and TRBJ2-1, with 9 bases that match TRBD1. The V and J ends lost 11 bases and 8 bases, in that order; junction bases with no gene match: 10. The CDR3 is made up of 13 amino acids.

This clonotype was observed at least ten times. The chain uses TRBV4-2 and TRBJ2-5; no definite D call. Germline CDR1 LGHNA, CDR2 YNFKEQ. The length of the CDR3 is 13 residues. The V end lost 1 base, the J end lost 5 bases, and 8 bases lay between the germline ends. The CDR3 DNA is TGTGCCAGCAGCCAAGTCCCCGAGGAGACCCAGTACTTC. Translating gives CASSQVPEETQYF.

The V call is TRBV2, the J call TRBJ2-5; TRBD2 aligns across 7 bases. With V trimmed by 3 bases and J by 4 bases, 8 bases remained unmatched. The CDR3 sequence is 15 residues long. Germline CDR1 SNHLY, CDR2 FYNNEI. CDR3 DNA sequence: TGTGCCAGCAGTGAGCAGCAGTCGGGGGGAGAGACCCAGTACTTC. This codes for CASSEQQSGGETQYF.

This clonotype was seen a few times. V and J are TRBV4-3 and TRBJ2-3; TRBD2 is a possible D gene (6 bases). Germline assignment: CDR1 LGHNA and CDR2 YSLEER. The CDR3 spans 16 residues. The V end lost 3 bases, the J end lost 0 bases, and 13 bases lay between the germline ends. The CDR3 protein is CASSQQRASSTDTQYF. CDR3 DNA: TGCGCCAGCAGCCAGCAGCGGGCCTCTAGCACAGATACGCAGTATTTT.

This rearrangement joins TRBV5-6 to TRBJ1-5, with 8 bases identical to TRBD1. Germline V CDR1 and CDR2: SGHDT, YYEEEE. The CDR3 runs to 15 residues. V shed 4 bases, J shed 5 bases, and the junction held 8 bases outside the gene matches. CDR3 region: CASSRTGKNDQPQHF. The CDR3 coding sequence is TGTGCCAGCAGCAGGACAGGGAAAAACGATCAGCCCCAGCATTTT.

This rearrangement joins TRBV5-1 to TRBJ2-2; 8 nucleotides agree with TRBD1. Germline V gene sequence: CDR1 SGHRS, CDR2 YFSETQ. V shed 7 bases, J shed 5 bases, and the junction held 10 bases outside the gene matches. This CDR3 is built from 15 residues. The CDR3 sequence is CASRRGQGGTGELFF. The CDR3 DNA sequence: TGCGCCAGCCGTCGAGGACAGGGTGGAACCGGGGAGCTGTTTTTT.

The chain uses TRBV7-9 and TRBJ2-3; perhaps TRBD2 as D (5 bases). Trimming removed 4 bases at V and 4 bases at J, with 6 bases between. The CDR3 runs 12 residues. The germline V gene has CDR1 SEHNR and CDR2 FQNEAQ (reference sequence). CDR3 bases: TGTGCCAGCAGCTGGGAGTCAGATACGCAGTATTTT. This gives the protein CASSWESDTQYF.

The table lists this clonotype with a few counts. V gene TRBV6-6 combines with J gene TRBJ1-5; 7 nucleotides align to TRBD1. Germline V gives CDR1 MNHNY, CDR2 SVGAGI (reference sequence). The CDR3 loop spans 15 amino acids. Trimming at V came to 7 bases and at J to 4 bases, leaving 10 bases not matched to a gene. CDR3 protein: CASISGQVTNQPQHF. As DNA, the CDR3 is TGTGCCAGCATCAGTGGACAGGTAACGAATCAGCCCCAGCATTTT.

This chain uses TRBV4-3 with TRBJ1-3; D unclear. The CDR3 length is 21 residues. The V end lost 0 bases, the J end lost 1 base, and 25 bases lay between the germline ends. Germline-derived CDR1 and CDR2 are LGHNA and YSLEER. The CDR3 is CASSQDATPGYTILSGNTIYF. The CDR3 bases are TGCGCCAGCAGCCAAGACGCAACTCCCGGCTACACAATCTTATCTGGAAACACCATATATTTT.

Only a few counts were recorded for this clonotype. This sequence joins TRBV7-8 and TRBJ2-1; D not resolved. Trimming pared 2 bases from V and 3 bases from J, leaving 11 bases between. Germline CDR1 reads SGHVS; CDR2 reads FQNEAQ. CDR3 length equals 15 residues. Here the CDR3 reads CASSLFGSLYNEQFF. The CDR3 bases are TGTGCCAGCAGCTTATTTGGTTCCCTCTACAATGAGCAGTTCTTC.

The rearrangement links TRBV18 to TRBJ1-1; perhaps TRBD1 as D (5 bases). V was shortened by 6 bases and J by 8 bases, with 19 bases between the two germline ends. The length of the CDR3 is 14 residues. Germline-derived CDR1 and CDR2 are KGHSH and LQKENI. This CDR3 reads CASSMGRAPTEAFF. CDR3 sequence (DNA): TGTGCCAGCTCCATGGGGCGGGCCCCTACCGAAGCTTTCTTT. The variable domain in full, completed from reference TRBV18 and TRBJ1-1, reads NAGVMQNPRHLVRRRGQEARLRCSPMKGHSHVYWYRQLPEEGLKFMVYLQKENIIDESGMPKERFSAEFPKEGPSILRIQQVVRGDSAAYFCASSMGRAPTEAFFGQGTRLTVV.

In this sample, this clonotype turned up many times. This chain links TRBV20-1 with TRBJ2-1; TRBD2 agrees at 7 bases. The trim removed 1 base at V and 8 bases at J, leaving 11 bases unmatched. This CDR3 has 15 residues. The germline V gene encodes CDR1 DFQATT and CDR2 SNEGSKA (reference sequence). The DNA of the CDR3 is TGCAGTGCTAGAGTCGGCGGGAGCCGAGACGATGAGCAGTTCTTC. Protein: CSARVGGSRDDEQFF.

This clonotype was seen many times. The CDR3 is CASRPRQGLNTEAFF. In DNA, the CDR3 is TGTGCCAGCAGGCCGAGACAGGGGTTGAACACTGAAGCTTTCTTT. V usage is TRBV6-5 and J usage is TRBJ1-1, with 8 bases aligning to TRBD1. Germline-derived CDR1 and CDR2 are MNHEY and SVGAGI. The CDR3 extends over 15 amino acids. The ends lost 6 bases at V and 0 bases at J; junction bases unmatched: 6.

The chain couples TRBV7-2 to TRBJ2-1, with 14 bases that match TRBD2. This CDR3 has 17 amino acids. Germline V CDR1 and CDR2: SGHTA, FQGNSA. V gave up 4 bases and J gave up 8 bases; unmatched junction bases: 10. CDR3 amino acids: CASSWDPGLAGADEQFF. The CDR3, as DNA: TGTGCCAGCAGCTGGGACCCGGGACTAGCGGGAGCGGATGAGCAGTTCTTC. Supplemented by reference TRBV7-2 and TRBJ2-1, the full variable domain reads GAGVSQSPSNKVTEKGKDVELRCDPISGHTALYWYRQSLGQGLEFLIYFQGNSAPDKSGLPSDRFSAERTGGSVSTLTIQRTQQEDSAVYLCASSWDPGLAGADEQFFGPGTRLTVL.

This clonotype was found many times. The rearrangement joins TRBV9 to TRBJ2-3, with D unresolved. This CDR3 comprises 16 residues. Germline loops: CDR1 SGDLS, CDR2 YYNGEE. Trimming left V 3 bases short and J 5 bases short, with 19 bases between. The CDR3 DNA follows: TGTGCCAGCAGCGCTGACAACAGACCTGCTCTAGATACGCAGTATTTT. It yields the protein CASSADNRPALDTQYF.

This chain links TRBV7-6 with TRBJ1-5; perhaps TRBD1 as D (6 bases). Germline V lookup: CDR1 SGHVS, CDR2 FNYEAQ. The CDR3 contains 13 residues. The germline V and J ends were trimmed by 5 bases and 6 bases, with 11 bases remaining between them. The CDR3 region is CASSPDSLQPQHF. The CDR3, as DNA: TGTGCCAGCAGCCCGGACAGCCTTCAGCCCCAGCATTTT.

In its sample, this clonotype was seen once. The V and J genes are TRBV12-3 or TRBV12-4 and TRBJ1-1; tentatively, D is TRBD1 (5 bases). V dropped 6 bases and J dropped 4 bases, with 15 bases sitting between them. The CDR3 runs to 14 residues. The CDR3 here is CASRPPEGSTEAFF. Written as DNA, the CDR3 is TGTGCCAGCAGGCCTCCTGAGGGGAGCACTGAAGCTTTCTTT.

This clonotype was observed a handful of times. DNA of the CDR3: TGTGCCAGCAGTCCGCATGACAGGGGGACTAATGAAAAACTGTTTTTT. Protein: CASSPHDRGTNEKLFF. V usage is TRBV12-3 or TRBV12-4 and J usage is TRBJ1-4, with TRBD1 identical over 9 bases. Trimming took 5 bases from V and 2 from J; bases not matched to a gene: 6. This CDR3 region has 16 residues.

The sample holds a few counts of this clonotype. This chain uses TRBV11-2 with TRBJ1-1; possible D gene TRBD1, 5 bases. Germline CDR1 SGHAT, CDR2 FQNNGV. Trimming pared 4 bases from V and 0 bases from J, leaving 9 bases between. The CDR3 runs 14 residues. Written as DNA, the CDR3 is TGTGCCAGCAGCTCCATGACAGTGAACACTGAAGCTTTCTTT. Translating gives CASSSMTVNTEAFF.

The chain joins TRBV20-1 to TRBJ2-1; TRBD2 agrees at 15 bases. V dropped 5 bases and J dropped 7; count of bases not matched to a gene: 6. CDR1 is DFQATT and CDR2 is SNEGSKA in the germline V gene (reference sequence). The CDR3 loop spans 15 amino acids. The CDR3 DNA reads as TGCAGTGCTCGGACTAGCGGGAGGGCACTGAATGAGCAGTTCTTC. This sequence encodes CSARTSGRALNEQFF.

This clonotype was seen a handful of times. CDR3 sequence reads: CASSQTGRSSYEQYF. For the CDR3, the DNA is TGTGCCAGCAGTCAGACAGGCCGGAGCTCCTACGAGCAGTACTTC. V usage is TRBV12-3 or TRBV12-4 and J usage is TRBJ2-7, with a weak D call TRBD1 (6 bases). The V end lost 5 bases, the J end lost 0 bases, and 14 bases lay between the germline ends. The CDR3 runs to 15 residues.

This clonotype appeared a few times. J is TRBJ2-3 and V is TRBV6-2 or TRBV6-3; TRBD1 aligns across 9 bases. Germline-derived CDR1 and CDR2 are MNHEY and SVGEGT. CDR3 length: 15 residues. Losses at the gene ends were 10 bases for V and 4 bases for J; bases not matched to a gene: 12. The CDR3 protein is CATRIGTGYSDTQYF. The CDR3 nucleotides read TGTGCCACGCGCATCGGGACAGGGTATTCAGATACGCAGTATTTT.

This clonotype has a handful of counts. The chain combines TRBV5-1 with TRBJ2-3, with 8 bases matching TRBD2. The CDR3 loop spans 16 amino acids. The ends lost 4 bases at V and 0 bases at J; junction bases unmatched: 7. CDR1 and CDR2 (germline): SGHRS, YFSETQ. The CDR3, as DNA: TGCGCCAGCAGCAGAAGCGGGAGTACCAGCACAGATACGCAGTATTTT. Its protein is CASSRSGSTSTDTQYF.

This clonotype turned up a few times. V usage is TRBV12-3 or TRBV12-4 and J usage is TRBJ1-1; TRBD1 matches at 7 bases. The ends lost 6 bases at V and 1 base at J; junction bases unmatched: 8. The CDR3 covers 15 residues. CDR3: CASSRAGQQNTEAFF. The CDR3 DNA reads TGTGCCAGCAGCAGGGCGGGACAGCAGAACACTGAAGCTTTCTTT.